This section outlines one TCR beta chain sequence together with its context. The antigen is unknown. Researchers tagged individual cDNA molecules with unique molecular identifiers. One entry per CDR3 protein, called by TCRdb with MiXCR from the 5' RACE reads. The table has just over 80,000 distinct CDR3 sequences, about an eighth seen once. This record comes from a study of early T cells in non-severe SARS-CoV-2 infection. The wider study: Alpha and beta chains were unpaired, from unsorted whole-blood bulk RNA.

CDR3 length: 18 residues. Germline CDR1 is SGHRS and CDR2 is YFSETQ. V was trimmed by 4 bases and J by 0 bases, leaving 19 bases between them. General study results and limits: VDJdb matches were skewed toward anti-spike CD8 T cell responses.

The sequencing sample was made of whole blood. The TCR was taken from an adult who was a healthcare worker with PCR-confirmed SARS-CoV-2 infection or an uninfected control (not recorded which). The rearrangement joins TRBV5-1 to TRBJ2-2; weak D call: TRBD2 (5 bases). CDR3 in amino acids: CASSPRRVGASNTGELFF. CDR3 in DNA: TGCGCCAGCAGCCCCCGGCGGGTGGGCGCTTCGAACACCGGGGAGCTGTTTTTT.